This TCR beta chain was found in a study of type 1 regulatory T cells. At the level of the study: T-allo10 is an in vitro-generated, Tr1-enriched CD4 T cell product specific for alloantigen.

Details on this clonotype: Its antigen is still unknown.

In germline, CDR1 is MNHNS, CDR2 SASEGT. With 7 bases removed from V and 0 bases from J, the gap between germline ends came to 11 bases. The CDR3 runs 14 residues. Graft donor-derived T-allo10 cells were described as host-alloantigen-specific, anergic, and alloantigen-specifically suppressive. TCRdb passed the reads through MiXCR, listing each CDR3 protein once. The table lists roughly 71,000 distinct CDR3 sequences, around 63% of them singletons. This chain links TRBV6-1 with TRBJ2-3; a possible D gene is TRBD2 (5 bases). The sample consisted of cultured T cells, either the whole culture or a sorted T cell fraction (not recorded which). Described subset: Tr1-enriched cell product generated in vitro against host alloantigens. The sequence was collected from a human donor in good health. The DNA for the CDR3 is TGTGCCAGCACCAGACGGACTAGCACAGATACGCAGTATTTT. Translated, it gives CASTRRTSTDTQYF.